One and the same sample provided the 31 T cell receptor beta chains below, sequenced in a study of cytomegalovirus exposure and HLA in healthy donors. It was with 60 Vbeta and 13 Jbeta primers that the PCR ran. Some clones are missing from TCRdb's copy, which holds only in-frame ones; the method was immunoSEQ multiplex PCR. This sample has 95,000 to 100,000 clones, with around 83% found just once. Input material: PBMCs. The origin of the receptors is a man aged 25 to 45 in good health and CMV-seronegative.

V and J are TRBV4-1 and TRBJ2-3, with 9 positions matching TRBD2. CDR1 and CDR2 from the germline V gene are MGHRA and YSYEKL. V lost 3 bases and J lost 2; bases outside the gene matches: 6. The CDR3 runs 16 residues. Written as DNA, the CDR3 is TGCGCCAGCAGCCATGCCCTAGCGGGGAACACAGATACGCAGTATTTT. It is translated as CASSHALAGNTDTQYF.

The chain has TRBV2 and TRBJ1-1, with TRBD1 matching over 7 bases. Unmatched junction bases numbered 8, after V lost 7 bases and J lost 0 bases. The CDR3 sequence is 15 residues long. The V gene's germline CDR1 is SNHLY and CDR2 FYNNEI. The CDR3 DNA reads TGTGCCAGCACCTTGGGACAGATAATGAACACTGAAGCTTTCTTT. It specifies CASTLGQIMNTEAFF.

The gene calls are TRBV6-5 and TRBJ1-1; D not resolved. This CDR3 has 13 amino acids. Germline V gene sequence: CDR1 MNHEY, CDR2 SVGAGI. The V and J ends lost 5 bases and 3 bases respectively, with 10 bases between them. The CDR3 reads CASSKRRDTEAFF. The CDR3 DNA sequence: TGTGCCAGCAGTAAGCGCCGGGACACTGAAGCTTTCTTT.

The chain recombines TRBV28 with TRBJ2-7, with no clear D. V dropped 8 bases and J dropped 3 bases, with 8 bases sitting between them. Germline CDR1 MDHEN, CDR2 SYDVKM. The CDR3 totals 11 residues. CDR3 in DNA: TGTGCCAGCGCGGTCAGCTACGAGCAGTACTTC. Translation: CASAVSYEQYF.

This chain joins TRBV29-1 and TRBJ1-1; 7 bases are shared with TRBD1. V lost 4 bases to trimming and J lost 3 bases; unmatched junction nucleotides: 5. Looked up from germline, CDR1 is SQVTM and CDR2 is ANQGSEA. The CDR3 covers 13 residues. CDR3 DNA sequence: TGCAGCGTTGCCCCGACAGGGTACACTGAAGCTTTCTTT. This gives the protein CSVAPTGYTEAFF.

The rearrangement joins TRBV29-1 to TRBJ1-1, with a tentative D call TRBD1 (5 bases). Germline loops: CDR1 SQVTM, CDR2 ANQGSEA. This CDR3 is built from 13 residues. V lost 4 bases to trimming and J lost 0 bases, with 9 bases between them. The CDR3 reads CSVARGLNTEAFF. The CDR3 coding sequence is TGCAGCGTTGCCCGGGGGTTGAACACTGAAGCTTTCTTT. The variable domain in full, completed from reference TRBV29-1 and TRBJ1-1, reads SAVISQKPSRDICQRGTSLTIQCQVDSQVTMMFWYRQQPGQSLTLIATANQGSEATYESGFVIDKFPISRPNLTFSTLTVSNMSPEDSSIYLCSVARGLNTEAFFGQGTRLTVV.

This clone was recorded once. J is TRBJ2-7 and V is TRBV7-9; the D gene is possibly TRBD1 (5 bases). Germline values: CDR1 SEHNR, CDR2 FQNEAQ (reference sequence). Deletions cut 0 bases from V and 4 bases from J, with 13 bases between. There are 15 residues in the CDR3. CDR3 sequence reads: CASSLAVGVVYEQYF. In nucleotides, the CDR3 is TGTGCCAGCAGCTTAGCCGTAGGGGTTGTTTACGAGCAGTACTTC.

This chain connects TRBV21-1 to TRBJ2-7; the DNA was not compared with TRBD2, the D call given in the table. TRBV21-1 is a pseudogene. The CDR3 loop spans 14 amino acids. The CDR3 DNA follows: TGTGCCAGCAGCACCCCCAGGACTCCCCTCGAGCAGTACTTC. This gives the protein CASSTPRTPLEQYF.

The gene calls are TRBV9 and TRBJ2-7; 11 positions match TRBD2. The germline CDR1 and CDR2 sequences are SGDLS and YYNGEE. The CDR3 totals 15 residues. J was trimmed by 4 bases and V by 2 bases; bases with no gene match: 5. The CDR3 DNA sequence: TGTGCCAGCAGCGTGCATAGCGGGAGGGATTACGAGCAGTACTTC. Translation: CASSVHSGRDYEQYF.

V usage is TRBV6-1 and J usage is TRBJ2-3; possible D gene TRBD1, 5 bases. This CDR3 is 14 amino acids long. The ends were cut back, 2 bases at V and 3 bases at J, with 9 bases in the middle. Germline CDR1 reads MNHNS; CDR2 reads SASEGT. The CDR3 bases are TGTGCCAGCAGTGAAATCAGGGAAACAGATACGCAGTATTTT. Translated, it gives CASSEIRETDTQYF.

V and J are TRBV5-6 and TRBJ1-5; unclear D gene. Germline CDR1 is SGHDT and CDR2 is YYEEEE. With 4 bases removed from V and 0 bases from J, the gap between germline ends came to 11 bases. CDR3 size: 15 residues. Here the CDR3 DNA reads TGTGCCAGCAGCCGGAGGGTATATAGCAATCAGCCCCAGCATTTT. Its translation is CASSRRVYSNQPQHF.

The chain recombines TRBV7-8 with TRBJ2-7; tentative D call: TRBD2 (5 bases). The germline CDR1 and CDR2 sequences are SGHVS and FQNEAQ. With 7 bases removed from V and 6 bases from J, the gap between germline ends came to 22 bases. The CDR3 length is 15 residues. CDR3 loop: CASTSLLGVASEQYF. In nucleotides, the CDR3 is TGTGCCAGCACGAGCTTACTAGGTGTGGCCTCCGAGCAGTACTTC.

This sequence joins TRBV7-8 and TRBJ2-7; tentative D call: TRBD1 (6 bases). CDR1 and CDR2 (germline): SGHVS, FQNEAQ. The CDR3 is 15 residues long. V dropped 5 bases and J dropped 0 bases, with 14 bases sitting between them. In nucleotides, the CDR3 is TGTGCCAGCAGCCTCCACAGGGTAAGCTCCTACGAGCAGTACTTC. Translation: CASSLHRVSSYEQYF.

This clone came up a few times. This chain joins TRBV2 and TRBJ1-5; possible D gene TRBD1, 5 bases. The CDR3 spans 15 residues. Per germline, CDR1 SNHLY and CDR2 FYNNEI. V lost 6 bases and J 0 bases, leaving 12 bases between the germline ends. CDR3 loop: CASRPDSLSNQPQHF. CDR3 nucleotides: TGTGCCAGCAGACCCGACAGCCTTAGCAATCAGCCCCAGCATTTT.

CDR3 protein: CASSSPMRSGANVLTF. The CDR3 DNA is TGTGCCAGTAGTTCCCCTATGCGCTCTGGGGCCAACGTCCTGACTTTC. This chain uses TRBV19 with TRBJ2-6; no clear D gene. The CDR3 runs 16 residues. The V and J ends lost 5 bases and 0 bases respectively, with 11 bases between them. Germline CDR1 LNHDA, CDR2 SQIVND (reference sequence).

This clone was observed once. The chain joins TRBV7-7 to TRBJ2-5; D call uncertain. Trimming left V 2 bases short and J 0 bases short, with 4 bases between. Germline loops: CDR1 SSHAT, CDR2 FNYEAQ (reference sequence). CDR3 length equals 13 residues. The CDR3 reads CASSLRYQETQYF. As DNA, the CDR3 is TGTGCCAGCAGCTTACGGTACCAAGAGACCCAGTACTTC. Combining the CDR3 with reference TRBV7-7 and TRBJ2-5 gives the whole variable domain GAGVSQSPRYKVTKRGQDVTLRCDPISSHATLYWYQQALGQGPEFLTYFNYEAQPDKSGLPSDRFSAERPEGSISTLTIQRTEQRDSAMYRCASSLRYQETQYFGPGTRLLVL.

The rearrangement uses TRBV5-1 and TRBJ1-5, with TRBD1 matching over 7 bases. This CDR3 is built from 15 residues. V dropped 0 bases and J dropped 3; count of bases not matched to a gene: 3. Germline V CDR1 and CDR2: SGHRS, YFSETQ. CDR3 coding DNA: TGCGCCAGCAGCTTGGGACAGGGCTTCAATCAGCCCCAGCATTTT. It is translated as CASSLGQGFNQPQHF.

The count of this clone is one. The chain joins TRBV4-1 to TRBJ2-7; D is possibly TRBD1 (6 bases). V lost 0 bases and J lost 3, with 12 bases in between. CDR1 is MGHRA and CDR2 is YSYEKL in the germline V gene. The CDR3 has 15 amino acids. The CDR3 nucleotides read TGCGCCAGCAGCCAAGATCAGGGGTTAAGCTACGAGCAGTACTTC. Protein product: CASSQDQGLSYEQYF.

The chain carries TRBV20-1 and TRBJ2-3; TRBD2 might be the D (5 bases). From germline, CDR1 is DFQATT and CDR2 SNEGSKA (reference sequence). The CDR3 is made up of 10 amino acids. The V end was cut by 6 bases, the J end by 6 bases, with 7 bases between. This CDR3 is CSARRDTQYF. DNA for the CDR3: TGCAGTGCGCGGAGGGATACGCAGTATTTT.

The rearrangement joins TRBV10-3 to TRBJ2-1; TRBD2 matches 7 bases. The CDR3 is made up of 17 amino acids. Germline trimming cut 2 bases from V and 7 bases from J; bases unmatched to any gene: 14. CDR1 and CDR2 from the germline V gene are ENHRY and SYGVKD. Here the CDR3 DNA reads TGTGCCATCAGTGAGCACGCTTCTAGCGGCTTAGGGAATGAGCAGTTCTTC. Translation gives CAISEHASSGLGNEQFF.

This clone was detected only a few times. CDR3 loop: CATSRDAGTGGYEQYF. DNA for the CDR3: TGTGCCACCAGCAGAGATGCCGGGACAGGGGGCTACGAGCAGTACTTC. The chain joins TRBV15 to TRBJ2-7, with 11 bases fitting TRBD1. The CDR3 totals 16 residues. In germline, CDR1 is LNHNV, CDR2 YYDKDF (reference sequence). V trimming: 0 bases; J trimming: 3 bases; junction bases outside the gene matches: 4.

The genes are TRBV10-3 and TRBJ2-5; 10 nucleotides line up with TRBD2. V dropped 0 bases and J dropped 4; count of bases not matched to a gene: 8. The CDR3 spans 17 residues. Germline V gene lookup returns CDR1 ENHRY and CDR2 SYGVKD. The CDR3 region is CAISESTSGVHRETQYF. The DNA of the CDR3 is TGTGCCATCAGTGAGTCAACTAGCGGGGTGCACCGAGAGACCCAGTACTTC.

The rearrangement links TRBV27 to TRBJ2-6, with D uncertain. The V and J ends lost 2 bases and 1 base respectively, with 6 bases between them. Germline-derived CDR1 and CDR2 are MNHEY and SMNVEV (reference sequence). The CDR3 is made up of 15 amino acids. The CDR3, as DNA: TGTGCCAGCAGTTTAACTCATTCTGGGGCCAACGTCCTGACTTTC. Translated: CASSLTHSGANVLTF. The full variable domain, in which reference TRBV27 and TRBJ2-6 provide the parts outside the CDR3, is EAQVTQNPRYLITVTGKKLTVTCSQNMNHEYMSWYRQDPGLGLRQIYYSMNVEVTDKGDVPEGYKVSRKEKRNFPLILESPSPNQTSLYFCASSLTHSGANVLTFGAGSRLTVL.

A single count supports this clone. J is TRBJ1-1 and V is TRBV15; weak D call: TRBD1 (5 bases). Germline CDR1 is LNHNV and CDR2 is YYDKDF (reference sequence). This CDR3 contains 16 residues. V was cut by 0 bases and J by 1 base, with 12 bases left in between. CDR3 sequence: CATSRDRATANTEAFF. The CDR3 nucleotides read TGTGCCACCAGCAGAGATCGAGCGACAGCGAACACTGAAGCTTTCTTT.

The chain links TRBV19 to TRBJ2-1; D gene ambiguous. The germline gives CDR1 LNHDA, CDR2 SQIVND (reference sequence). V was pared by 2 bases and J by 5 bases, with 4 bases between. This CDR3 region has 12 residues. CDR3 sequence reads: CASSISDNEQFF. The CDR3 bases are TGTGCCAGTAGTATATCGGACAATGAGCAGTTCTTC.

The chain recombines TRBV29-1 with TRBJ2-3; 8 nucleotides line up with TRBD2. The CDR3 has 13 amino acids. Germline trimming cut 5 bases from V and 10 bases from J; bases unmatched to any gene: 11. CDR1 and CDR2 from the germline V gene are SQVTM and ANQGSEA. CDR3 DNA: TGCAGCGTTAAAGCGGGAGAGCTAATACCGCAGTATTTT. Residues: CSVKAGELIPQYF.

The chain joins TRBV4-1 to TRBJ2-2; TRBD1 might be the D (6 bases). CDR1 MGHRA and CDR2 YSYEKL come from the germline V gene. Trimming shortened V by 1 base and J by 5 bases, and 8 bases separated the two germline ends. This CDR3 spans 14 amino acids. Written as DNA, the CDR3 is TGCGCCAGCAGCCAAGGTCAGGGGACCGGGGAGCTGTTTTTT. This gives the protein CASSQGQGTGELFF.

The J gene is TRBJ1-1, the V gene TRBV21-1; TRBD1 is taken as the D call from the table, unchecked against the DNA. TRBV21-1 is a listed pseudogene. This CDR3 region has 18 residues. The CDR3 sequence is CASSIGPLGQETNTEAFF. The CDR3 DNA is TGTGCCAGCAGTATCGGGCCCTTGGGACAGGAGACGAACACTGAAGCTTTCTTT.

The chain links TRBV2 to TRBJ2-3; 8 bases align to TRBD1. CDR1 is SNHLY and CDR2 is FYNNEI in the germline V gene. Trimming took 6 bases from V and 1 from J; bases not matched to a gene: 3. This CDR3 spans 14 amino acids. The CDR3 region has the DNA TGTGCCAGCAGCGAACAGGGGGGCACAGATACGCAGTATTTT. Translating it yields CASSEQGGTDTQYF.

The CDR3, as DNA: TGTGCCAGTAGTTCCCGACAGGGGGCTTTCTACGAGCAGTACTTC. Protein sequence: CASSSRQGAFYEQYF. The gene calls are TRBV19 and TRBJ2-7, with TRBD1 matching 10 bases. The CDR3 covers 15 residues. Germline V lookup: CDR1 LNHDA, CDR2 SQIVND (reference sequence). The V gene end was trimmed by 5 bases and the J gene end by 3 bases; junction bases not matched to a gene: 7.

This chain connects TRBV10-3 to TRBJ1-2; 9 bases match TRBD1. J was trimmed by 6 bases and V by 2 bases; bases with no gene match: 1. CDR3 length: 13 amino acids. Looked up from germline, CDR1 is ENHRY and CDR2 is SYGVKD. The CDR3 spells CAISETGGDGYTF. For the CDR3, the DNA is TGTGCCATCAGTGAGACAGGGGGCGATGGCTACACCTTC.